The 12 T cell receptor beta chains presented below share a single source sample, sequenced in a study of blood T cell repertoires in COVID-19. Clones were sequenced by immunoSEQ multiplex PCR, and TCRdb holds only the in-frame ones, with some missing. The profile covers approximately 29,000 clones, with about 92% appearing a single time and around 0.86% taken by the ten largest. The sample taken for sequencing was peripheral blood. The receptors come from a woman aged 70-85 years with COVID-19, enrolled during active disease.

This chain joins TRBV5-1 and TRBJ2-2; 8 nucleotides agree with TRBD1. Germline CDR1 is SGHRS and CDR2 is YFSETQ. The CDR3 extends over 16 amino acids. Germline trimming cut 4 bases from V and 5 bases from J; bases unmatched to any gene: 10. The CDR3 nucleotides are TGCGCCAGCAGCCCCTCGACAGGGGCCCCTACCGGGGAGCTGTTTTTT. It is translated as CASSPSTGAPTGELFF.

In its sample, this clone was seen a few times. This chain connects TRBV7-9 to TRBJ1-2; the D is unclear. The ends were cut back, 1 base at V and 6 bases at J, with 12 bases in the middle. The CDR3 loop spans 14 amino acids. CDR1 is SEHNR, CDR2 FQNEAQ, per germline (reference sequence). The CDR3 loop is CASSLEREGHGYTF. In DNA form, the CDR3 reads TGTGCCAGCAGCTTAGAGCGGGAAGGGCATGGCTACACCTTC.

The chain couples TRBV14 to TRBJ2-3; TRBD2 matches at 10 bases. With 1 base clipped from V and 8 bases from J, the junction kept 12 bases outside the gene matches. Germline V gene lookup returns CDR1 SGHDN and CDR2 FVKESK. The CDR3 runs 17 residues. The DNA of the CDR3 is TGTGCCAGCAGCCAAGTCCGTCGGCTAGCGGGAGAGGGTACGCAGTATTTT. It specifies CASSQVRRLAGEGTQYF.

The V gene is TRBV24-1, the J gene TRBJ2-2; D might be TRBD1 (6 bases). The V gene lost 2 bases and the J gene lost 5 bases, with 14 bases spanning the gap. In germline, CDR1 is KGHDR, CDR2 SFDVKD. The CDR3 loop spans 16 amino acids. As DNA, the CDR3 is TGTGCCACCAGTGATTCGCAGGGGCTGATGACCGGGGAGCTGTTTTTT. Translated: CATSDSQGLMTGELFF.

The CDR3 spells CASSYRTGWTQETQYF. The CDR3 bases are TGTGCCAGCAGTTACCGGACAGGGTGGACGCAAGAGACCCAGTACTTC. The chain links TRBV6-5 to TRBJ2-5; the match to TRBD1 covers 8 bases. V shed 2 bases and J 2 bases; nucleotides not matched to a gene: 7. The CDR3 runs to 16 residues. Looked up from germline, CDR1 is MNHEY and CDR2 is SVGAGI.

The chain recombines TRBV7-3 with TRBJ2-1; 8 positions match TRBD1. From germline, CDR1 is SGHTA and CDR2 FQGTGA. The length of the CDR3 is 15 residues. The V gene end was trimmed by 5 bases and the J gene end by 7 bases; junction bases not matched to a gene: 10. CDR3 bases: TGTGCCAGCAGCCCCGGACAGGGTGGGAGGAATGAGCAGTTCTTC. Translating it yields CASSPGQGGRNEQFF.

CDR3 nucleotides: TGCGCCAGCAGCTCCCGGGGTAGCGGTAACACCGGGGAGCTGTTTTTT. It encodes CASSSRGSGNTGELFF. The chain couples TRBV4-3 to TRBJ2-2; perhaps TRBD2 as D (6 bases). CDR3 length equals 16 residues. V dropped 5 bases and J dropped 2 bases, with 15 bases sitting between them. Germline V CDR1 and CDR2: LGHNA, YSLEER.

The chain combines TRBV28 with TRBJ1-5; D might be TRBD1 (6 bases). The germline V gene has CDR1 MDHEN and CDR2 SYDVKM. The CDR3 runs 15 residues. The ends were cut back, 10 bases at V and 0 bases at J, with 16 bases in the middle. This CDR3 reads CATNRDKNSNQPQHF. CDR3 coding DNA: TGTGCCACCAACCGGGACAAGAATAGCAATCAGCCCCAGCATTTT.

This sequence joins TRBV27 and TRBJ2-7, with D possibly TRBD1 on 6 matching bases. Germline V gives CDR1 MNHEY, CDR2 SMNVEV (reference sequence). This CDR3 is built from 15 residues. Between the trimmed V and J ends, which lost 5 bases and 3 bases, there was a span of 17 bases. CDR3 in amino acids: CASSETGTIFYEQYF. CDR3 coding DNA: TGTGCCAGCAGTGAAACCGGGACAATTTTCTACGAGCAGTACTTC.

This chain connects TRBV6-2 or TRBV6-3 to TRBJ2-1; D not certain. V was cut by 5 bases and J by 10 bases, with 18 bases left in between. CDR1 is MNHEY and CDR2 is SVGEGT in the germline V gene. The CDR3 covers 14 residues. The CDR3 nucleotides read TGTGCCAGCAGTAAGGTTCCCTCAAAGAGGGAGCAGTTCTTC. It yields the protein CASSKVPSKREQFF.

The CDR3 sequence is CASSIGQGVRNYGYTF. CDR3 sequence (DNA): TGTGCCAGTAGTATTGGCCAGGGGGTGCGTAACTATGGCTACACCTTC. V is TRBV19 and J is TRBJ1-2, with 7 bases aligning to TRBD1. Looked up from germline, CDR1 is LNHDA and CDR2 is SQIVND (reference sequence). With V trimmed by 3 bases and J by 1 base, 8 bases remained unmatched. The CDR3 consists of 16 residues.

CDR3: CASTPDRGDSYNEQFF. CDR3 bases: TGTGCCAGCACCCCGGACAGGGGGGACTCCTACAATGAGCAGTTCTTC. This chain joins TRBV27 and TRBJ2-1; 10 nucleotides line up with TRBD1. This CDR3 has 16 residues. Germline values: CDR1 MNHEY, CDR2 SMNVEV (reference sequence). Germline trimming cut 7 bases from V and 0 bases from J; bases unmatched to any gene: 6.